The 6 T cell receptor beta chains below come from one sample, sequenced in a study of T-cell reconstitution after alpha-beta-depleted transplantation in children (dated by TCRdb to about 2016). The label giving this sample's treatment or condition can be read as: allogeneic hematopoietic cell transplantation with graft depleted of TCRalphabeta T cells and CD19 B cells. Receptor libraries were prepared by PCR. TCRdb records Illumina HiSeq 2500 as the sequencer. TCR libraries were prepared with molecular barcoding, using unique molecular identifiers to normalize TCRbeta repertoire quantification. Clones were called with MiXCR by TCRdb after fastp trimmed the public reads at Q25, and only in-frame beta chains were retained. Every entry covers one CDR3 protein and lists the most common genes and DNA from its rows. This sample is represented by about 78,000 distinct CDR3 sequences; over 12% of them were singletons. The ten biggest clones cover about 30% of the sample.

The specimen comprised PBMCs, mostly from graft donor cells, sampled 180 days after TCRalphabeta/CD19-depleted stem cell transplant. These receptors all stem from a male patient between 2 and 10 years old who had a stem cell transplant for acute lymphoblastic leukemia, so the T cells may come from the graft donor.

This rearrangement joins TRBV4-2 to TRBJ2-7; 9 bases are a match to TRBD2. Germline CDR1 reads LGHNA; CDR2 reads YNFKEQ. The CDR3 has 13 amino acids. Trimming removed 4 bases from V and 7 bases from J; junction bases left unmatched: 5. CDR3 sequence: CASSRSSGAEQYF. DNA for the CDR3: TGTGCCAGCAGCCGGTCTAGCGGGGCAGAGCAGTACTTC.

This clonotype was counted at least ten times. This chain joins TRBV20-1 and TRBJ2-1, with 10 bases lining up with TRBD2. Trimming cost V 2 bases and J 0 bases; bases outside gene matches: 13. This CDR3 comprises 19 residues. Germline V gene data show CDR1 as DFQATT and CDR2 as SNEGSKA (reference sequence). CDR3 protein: CSARRLGLADFPSYNEQFF. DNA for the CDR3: TGCAGTGCTAGACGCCTTGGACTAGCGGACTTTCCCTCCTACAATGAGCAGTTCTTC.

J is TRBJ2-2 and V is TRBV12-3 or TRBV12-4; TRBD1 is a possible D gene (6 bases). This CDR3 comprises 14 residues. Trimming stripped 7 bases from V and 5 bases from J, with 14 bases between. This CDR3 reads CASTRQEWTGELFF. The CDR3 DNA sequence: TGTGCCAGCACCCGACAGGAATGGACCGGGGAGCTGTTTTTT.

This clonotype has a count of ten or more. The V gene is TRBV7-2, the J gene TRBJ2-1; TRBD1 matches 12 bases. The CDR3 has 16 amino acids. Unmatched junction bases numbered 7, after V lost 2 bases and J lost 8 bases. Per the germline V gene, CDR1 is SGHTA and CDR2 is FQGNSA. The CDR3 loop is CASSLYSGTGGHEQFF. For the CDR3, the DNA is TGTGCCAGCAGCTTATACTCCGGGACAGGGGGCCATGAGCAGTTCTTC.

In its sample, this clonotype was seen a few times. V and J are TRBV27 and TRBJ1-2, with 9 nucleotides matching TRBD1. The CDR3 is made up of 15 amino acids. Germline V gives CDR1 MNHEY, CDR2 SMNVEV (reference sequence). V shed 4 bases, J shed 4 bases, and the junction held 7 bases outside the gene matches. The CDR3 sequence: CASSSSSGQGYGYTF. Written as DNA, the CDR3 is TGTGCCAGCAGTTCCTCCTCGGGACAGGGCTATGGCTACACCTTC.

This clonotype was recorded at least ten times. CDR3 bases: TGTGCCAGCAGTCCCGAAGGACAGATAACCTACGAGCAGTACTTC. It translates to CASSPEGQITYEQYF. The chain carries TRBV12-3 or TRBV12-4 and TRBJ2-7, with D possibly being TRBD1 (6 bases). The CDR3 is made up of 15 amino acids. V was cut by 5 bases and J by 2 bases, with 16 bases left in between.